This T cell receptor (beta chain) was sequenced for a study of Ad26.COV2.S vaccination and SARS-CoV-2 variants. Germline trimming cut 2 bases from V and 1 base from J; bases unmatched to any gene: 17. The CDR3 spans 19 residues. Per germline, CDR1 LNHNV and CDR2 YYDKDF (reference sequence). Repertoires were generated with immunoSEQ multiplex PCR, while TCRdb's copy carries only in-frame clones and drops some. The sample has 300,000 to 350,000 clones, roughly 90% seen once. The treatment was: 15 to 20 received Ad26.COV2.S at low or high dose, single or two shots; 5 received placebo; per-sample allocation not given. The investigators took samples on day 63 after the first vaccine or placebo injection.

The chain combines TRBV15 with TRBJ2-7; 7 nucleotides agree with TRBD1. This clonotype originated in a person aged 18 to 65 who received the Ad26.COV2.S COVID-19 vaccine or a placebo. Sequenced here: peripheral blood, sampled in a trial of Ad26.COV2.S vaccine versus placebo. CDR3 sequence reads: CATSRSHGSGGEESYEQYF. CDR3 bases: TGTGCCACCAGCAGATCCCATGGGTCAGGGGGAGAAGAATCCTACGAGCAGTACTTC.